This TCR beta chain was profiled in a study of shared clonotypes between healthy human individuals. For the study at large: CD8 memory received one plate per donor, CD8 naive two, CD4 memory three and CD4 naive three.

Selected positively for CCR7 and CD45RO-negative, naive CD8 cells excluded terminally differentiated effector memory CD45RA+ cells. The assay was carried out at the deep level. Several immunoSEQ 96-well plates shared each subset's DNA, each plate a replicate. TCRdb keeps only in-frame clones here, not all; method: immunoSEQ multiplex PCR. The table has about 2.1 million clones, around 93% seen once. Per germline, CDR1 SGHVS and CDR2 FQNEAQ. Trimming left V 1 base short and J 6 bases short, with 9 bases between. This CDR3 is 13 amino acids long. Regarding this clone: Its specificity is not known. The identical CDR3 is also encoded by other nucleotide sequences in the sample.

Study findings and constraints: Sampling included only blood; tissue repertoires likely differ.

The specimen sequenced was naive CD8+ T cells from PBMCs. The source is a man younger than 30 in good health. Some clones in this sample may be carry-over from other donors' samples. The chain joins TRBV7-8 to TRBJ1-2; the D is unclear. The CDR3 spells CASSLGPGDGYTF. The CDR3 DNA reads as TGTGCCAGCAGCTTAGGGCCCGGTGATGGCTACACCTTC.